This entry lists 8 T cell receptor beta chains sequenced from one sample in a study of CD8+CD57+ T cells in acquired aplastic anemia. Genomic DNA templated the TCR beta VDJ and CDR3 profiling. One entry per CDR3 protein results from TCRdb running MiXCR on the reads. This sample has 150,000 to 200,000 distinct CDR3 sequences; around 66% occur once, and the top ten carry under 60%. The sequencing input was sorted CD4+, CD8+, or CD8+CD57+ T cells (not recorded which) from PBMCs. These receptors originate from a human donor with severe aplastic anemia or a healthy control (not recorded which).

This clonotype came up many times. This chain joins TRBV5-1 and TRBJ1-1, with 8 bases fitting TRBD1. CDR3 length equals 14 residues. V was pared by 0 bases and J by 10 bases, with 8 bases of the junction left unmatched. The V gene's germline CDR1 is SGHRS and CDR2 YFSETQ. This CDR3 is CASSLGDRTFGAFF. The CDR3 DNA reads as TGCGCCAGCAGCTTGGGGGACAGGACCTTTGGAGCTTTCTTT.

The rearrangement links TRBV7-9 to TRBJ2-7; D may be TRBD1 or TRBD2 (5 bases each). The V gene's germline CDR1 is SEHNR and CDR2 FQNEAQ (reference sequence). The CDR3 has 15 residues. Trimming removed 5 bases from V and 2 bases from J, with 16 bases in between. The CDR3 sequence: CASSQRQGEAYEQYF. CDR3 bases: TGTGCCAGCAGCCAACGCCAGGGAGAGGCCTACGAGCAGTACTTC.

The V call is TRBV7-3, the J call TRBJ2-5; a possible D gene is TRBD1 (6 bases). CDR1 and CDR2 from the germline V gene are SGHTA and FQGTGA. Trimming cost V 8 bases and J 5 bases, with 15 bases left between them. This CDR3 has 13 amino acids. CDR3 protein: CASGSQGWETQYF. In nucleotides, the CDR3 is TGTGCCAGCGGCTCTCAGGGGTGGGAGACCCAGTACTTC.

This clonotype was seen once. Because it lacks the conserved phenylalanine or tryptophan at the end, this CDR3 is likely a read error. This chain connects TRBV19 to TRBJ2-7; a weak D match, TRBD1 (7 bases). CDR1 is LNHDA and CDR2 is SQIVND in the germline V gene (reference sequence). Trimming shortened V by 9 bases and J by 2 bases, and 17 bases separated the two germline ends. The CDR3 runs to 14 residues. The CDR3 sequence is CARRGGTDPYEQYL. In DNA form, the CDR3 reads TGTGCCAGAAGGGGCGGGACAGATCCCTACGAGCAGTACCTC.

The chain employs TRBV7-2 and TRBJ2-1; a possible D gene is TRBD1 (6 bases). V lost 5 bases, J lost 9 bases, and 20 bases lay in between. CDR3 length: 15 residues. CDR1 and CDR2 from the germline V gene are SGHTA and FQGNSA. In DNA form, the CDR3 reads TGTGCCAGCAGCGCCACAGGATCCCCAGGGGCTGAGCAGTTCTTC. It translates to CASSATGSPGAEQFF.

V and J are TRBV20-1 and TRBJ2-7, with D uncertain. Germline loops: CDR1 DFQATT, CDR2 SNEGSKA (reference sequence). V was clipped by 0 bases and J by 7 bases, with 28 bases between them. This CDR3 comprises 18 residues. The chain's CDR3 is CSARDLAAGNIQPPEQYF. The DNA of the CDR3 is TGCAGTGCTAGAGATTTGGCCGCCGGTAATATACAACCTCCAGAGCAGTACTTC.

V usage is TRBV6-5 and J usage is TRBJ2-7, with TRBD1 as a possible D gene (6 bases). Germline assignment: CDR1 MNHEY and CDR2 SVGAGI. The CDR3 extends over 14 amino acids. The ends were cut back, 5 bases at V and 0 bases at J, with 11 bases in the middle. In DNA form, the CDR3 reads TGTGCCAGCAGTCGCGACAGGTACTCCTACGAGCAGTACTTC. It encodes CASSRDRYSYEQYF.

The rearrangement links TRBV5-5 to TRBJ1-5; possibly TRBD1 for D (5 bases). The ends were cut back, 2 bases at V and 6 bases at J, with 12 bases in the middle. CDR3 length: 14 amino acids. Germline values: CDR1 SGHKS, CDR2 YYEKEE (reference sequence). This CDR3 is CASSFEGNLQPQHF. As DNA, the CDR3 is TGTGCCAGCAGCTTTGAGGGGAATCTTCAGCCCCAGCATTTT.